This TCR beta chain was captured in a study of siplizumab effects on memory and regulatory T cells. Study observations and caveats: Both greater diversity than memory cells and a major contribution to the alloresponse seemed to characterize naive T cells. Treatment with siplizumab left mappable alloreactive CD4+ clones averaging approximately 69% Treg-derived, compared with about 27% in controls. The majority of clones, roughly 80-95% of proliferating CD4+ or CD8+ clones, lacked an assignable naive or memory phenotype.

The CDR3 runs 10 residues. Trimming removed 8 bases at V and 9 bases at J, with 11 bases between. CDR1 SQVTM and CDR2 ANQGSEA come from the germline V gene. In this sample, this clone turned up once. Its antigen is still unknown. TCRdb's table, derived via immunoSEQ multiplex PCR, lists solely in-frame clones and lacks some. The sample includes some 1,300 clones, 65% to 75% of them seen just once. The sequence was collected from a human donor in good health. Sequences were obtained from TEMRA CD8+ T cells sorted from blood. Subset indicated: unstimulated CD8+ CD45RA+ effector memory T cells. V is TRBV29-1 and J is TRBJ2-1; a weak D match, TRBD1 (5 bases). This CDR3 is CSSGAVEQFF. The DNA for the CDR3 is TGCAGCTCTGGGGCGGTTGAGCAGTTCTTC.